This paragraph covers one TCR beta chain sequence. As yet, its antigen is unknown. Since all of the isolated RNA was reverse transcribed, expressed TCRB transcripts were what got sequenced. TCRdb's copy holds only in-frame clones and misses some; the assay was immunoSEQ multiplex PCR. Of over 200,000 clones listed, around 9.9% were seen once; the top ten hold around 0.017%. Sorted populations were all over 98% pure. The data originate from a study of beta chain features in type 1 diabetes. Findings of the study overall: Within each of all four CD4+ subsets, Type 1 diabetes patients had TCRB CDR3s that were moderately but significantly shorter.

The CDR3 sequence is 13 residues long. Germline-derived CDR1 and CDR2 are SGHRS and YFSETQ. Trimming removed 4 bases from V and 7 bases from J, with 14 bases in between. The rearrangement uses TRBV5-1 and TRBJ1-1, with D perhaps TRBD1 (6 bases). The sample was naive CD4+ T cells from blood. This receptor was obtained from a man aged 25-40 years with type 1 diabetes. CDR3 coding DNA: TGCGCCAGCAGCCTAGGGGGAGGGCTTGAAGCTTTCTTT. Its protein product is CASSLGGGLEAFF.